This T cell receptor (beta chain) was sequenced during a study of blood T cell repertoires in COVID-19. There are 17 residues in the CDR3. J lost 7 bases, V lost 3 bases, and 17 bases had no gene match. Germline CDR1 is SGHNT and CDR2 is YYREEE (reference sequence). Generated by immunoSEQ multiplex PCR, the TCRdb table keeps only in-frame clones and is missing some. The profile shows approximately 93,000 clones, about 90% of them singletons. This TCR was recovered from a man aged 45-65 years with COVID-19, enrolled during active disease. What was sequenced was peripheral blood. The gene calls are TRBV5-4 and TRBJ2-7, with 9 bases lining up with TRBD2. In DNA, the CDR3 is TGTGCCAGCAGCTCTGGCGGCTCGGTAGCGGGGGTGAATGAGCAGTACTTC. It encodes CASSSGGSVAGVNEQYF.